A single sample is the source of the 7 T cell receptor beta chains below, sequenced in a study of shared clonotypes between healthy human individuals (dated by TCRdb to 2018 to 2020). Libraries were prepared through the immunoSEQ multiplex PCR assay. TCRdb provides this immuneACCESS table in a form limited to in-frame rearrangements. Some clones are lacking; in checked studies, under half of them reflect an unresolved V gene, and why the rest are absent is not known. Within this sample are a few million clones, with approximately 94% of them counted one time only. The ten largest clones add up to 0.1% to 0.15% of the sample. Sequenced material: naive CD4+ T cells sorted from blood. According to the study, the label for this sample's cell subset or site signals: CD45RA+ positively selected. The receptors come from a young man in good health.

This clone showed up just once. The J gene is TRBJ2-7, the V gene TRBV18; possible D gene TRBD2, 6 bases. This CDR3 has 15 amino acids. The germline V and J ends were trimmed by 0 bases and 3 bases, with 12 bases remaining between them. CDR1 and CDR2 from the germline V gene are KGHSH and LQKENI. CDR3 region: CASSPPGAGRYEQYF. CDR3 nucleotides: TGTGCCAGCTCACCACCCGGGGCGGGGCGCTACGAGCAGTACTTC.

In its sample, this clone was seen once. The chain joins TRBV6-5 to TRBJ2-3, with 11 bases matching TRBD2. Trimming cost V 5 bases and J 4 bases; bases outside gene matches: 5. This CDR3 has 15 amino acids. CDR1 is MNHEY, CDR2 SVGAGI, per germline. The CDR3 nucleotides are TGTGCCAGCAGTACGGGACTAGCGGCCGCAGATACGCAGTATTTT. This gives the protein CASSTGLAAADTQYF.

The V call is TRBV13, the J call TRBJ2-7; 14 positions agree with TRBD2. V shed 0 bases and J 6 bases; nucleotides not matched to a gene: 1. The CDR3 consists of 15 residues. Per germline, CDR1 PRHDT and CDR2 FYEKMQ (reference sequence). The CDR3 here is CASSLGGLAGVEQYF. The CDR3 DNA reads TGTGCCAGCAGCTTAGGGGGACTAGCGGGAGTCGAGCAGTACTTC.

The chain is built from TRBV7-9 and TRBJ1-4; unclear D gene. Germline CDR1 and CDR2: SEHNR and FQNEAQ (reference sequence). Trimming pared 1 base from V and 4 bases from J, leaving 7 bases between. This CDR3 has 14 amino acids. This chain's CDR3 is CASSLGFDNEKLFF. The CDR3 DNA reads TGTGCCAGCAGCTTAGGATTCGATAATGAAAAACTGTTTTTT.

The chain links TRBV4-2 to TRBJ2-5, with D maybe TRBD1 (5 bases). The germline gives CDR1 LGHNA, CDR2 YNFKEQ. This CDR3 has 14 residues. Trimming took 3 bases from V and 5 from J, leaving 13 bases between them. The CDR3 here is CASSHPRVGETQYF. DNA for the CDR3: TGTGCCAGCAGCCACCCCAGGGTAGGGGAGACCCAGTACTTC.

This chain uses TRBV30 with TRBJ1-2; a weak D match, TRBD1 (5 bases). V gave up 3 bases and J gave up 8 bases, with 16 bases separating them. CDR1 and CDR2 from the germline V gene are GTSNPN and SVGIG (reference sequence). The CDR3 consists of 13 residues. CDR3 DNA sequence: TGTGCCTGGAGAGTCTCGGGGGGGAGAGGCTACACCTTC. It translates to CAWRVSGGRGYTF.

This chain joins TRBV7-6 and TRBJ1-6; no definite D call. V dropped 1 base and J dropped 5 bases, with 12 bases sitting between them. The CDR3 has 16 residues. The germline V gene has CDR1 SGHVS and CDR2 FNYEAQ. This chain's CDR3 is CASSLGGESHNSPLHF. The CDR3 DNA follows: TGTGCCAGCAGCTTAGGGGGAGAGTCCCATAATTCACCCCTCCACTTT.